One TCR beta chain is described in this entry. Antigen unknown. These data are taken from a study of OX40 agonist ivuxolimab in advanced cancers. About the research overall: Three patients, one with hepatocellular carcinoma and two with cutaneous melanoma, responded partially.

Profiling relied on immunoSEQ multiplex PCR, and the TCRdb table lists in-frame clones only, not all of them. Of 55,000 to 60,000 clones listed, over 90% are singletons. The ends were cut back, 5 bases at V and 15 bases at J, with 17 bases in the middle. The CDR3 sequence is 12 residues long. Germline V lookup: CDR1 MNHEY, CDR2 SMNVEV (reference sequence). Study results and caveats: In the 0.1 to 3.0 mg/kg range, CD4+ and CD8+ blood T cells had expanded clonally by week 6. Some patients who did not respond also had low normalized T-cell clonal expansion. CD4+ T cells averaged fewer expanded clones than CD8+ T cells.

The sequenced sample was CD4+ or CD8+ T cells sorted from blood, obtained in a trial of the OX40 agonist ivuxolimab. The TCR sequence derives from an adult with an advanced solid tumor such as melanoma, head and neck, liver or kidney cancer. The rearrangement joins TRBV27 to TRBJ2-1; the D gene is possibly TRBD1 (5 bases). CDR3 loop: CASSPGNRARFF. CDR3 coding DNA: TGTGCCAGCAGTCCAGGGAATCGGGCACGGTTCTTC.